The entry below gives a single T cell receptor beta chain sequence along with its context. The data belong to a study of T cell changes during pregnancy in multiple sclerosis. The protocol was immunoSEQ multiplex PCR, while the TCRdb copy is restricted to in-frame clones and leaves out a portion. The data show around 100,000 clones, 80% to 95% seen once. This specimen was peripheral blood, taken in the third trimester of pregnancy. This receptor was identified in a female donor with multiple sclerosis, enrolled in a pregnancy study.

The CDR3 bases are TGTGCCAGCACGACATGGGGCCCTGGAAACACCATATATTTT. Translating it yields CASTTWGPGNTIYF. The chain employs TRBV25-1 and TRBJ1-3; possible D gene TRBD1, 5 bases. Trimming cost V 7 bases and J 2 bases, with 12 bases left between them. Looked up from germline, CDR1 is MGHDK and CDR2 is SYGVNS. The CDR3 contains 14 residues.